The 16 T cell receptor beta chains listed next were all sequenced from one sample in a study of shared clonotypes between healthy human individuals. Measured with immunoSEQ multiplex PCR; TCRdb has only the in-frame clones, and not every one. The sample lists hundreds of thousands of clones, around 67% occurring once. The specimen was memory CD4+ T cells sorted from blood. Subset given: CD45RA-negative fraction. The receptors shown here come from a woman aged 30 to 39 in good health.

This chain connects TRBV6-5 to TRBJ2-1; either TRBD1 or TRBD2 may supply D (5 bases each). The CDR3 consists of 14 residues. The germline CDR1 and CDR2 sequences are MNHEY and SVGAGI. V lost 10 bases, J lost 6 bases, and 19 bases lay in between. The CDR3 is CATLPASRGNEQFF. In DNA form, the CDR3 reads TGTGCCACCCTCCCGGCCTCGAGGGGCAATGAGCAGTTCTTC.

V and J are TRBV7-8 and TRBJ2-1; 10 nucleotides agree with TRBD2. The CDR3 consists of 19 residues. Germline loops: CDR1 SGHVS, CDR2 FQNEAQ. Losses at the gene ends were 5 bases for V and 0 bases for J; bases not matched to a gene: 13. CDR3 sequence: CASSTRYRSSGSSYNEQFF. In nucleotides, the CDR3 is TGTGCCAGCAGCACCCGCTACCGCTCTAGCGGGAGCTCCTACAATGAGCAGTTCTTC.

The count of this clone is one. V gene TRBV4-1 combines with J gene TRBJ1-2; 11 bases line up with TRBD1. From germline, CDR1 is MGHRA and CDR2 YSYEKL. The CDR3 totals 15 residues. V was clipped by 6 bases and J by 6 bases; unmatched bases: 9. The CDR3 coding sequence is TGCGCCAGCAGTAATGGACAGGGGGCACTTAATGGCTACACCTTC. It yields the protein CASSNGQGALNGYTF.

The rearrangement links TRBV25-1 to TRBJ1-2; 9 nucleotides line up with TRBD1. Germline V lookup: CDR1 MGHDK, CDR2 SYGVNS. This CDR3 is built from 14 residues. Trimming at V came to 6 bases and at J to 5 bases, leaving 7 bases not matched to a gene. CDR3 DNA sequence: TGTGCCAGCAGGGAAACAGGGGGCGTATATGGCTACACCTTC. This gives the protein CASRETGGVYGYTF.

The rearrangement uses TRBV12-2 and TRBJ1-2; the tabulated D call, TRBD1, remains unverified against the DNA. TRBV12-2 counts as a pseudogene. This CDR3 has 13 amino acids. The CDR3 DNA sequence: TGTGCAAGTCGCTTGTTACAGGGGAATGGCTACACCTTC. It specifies CASRLLQGNGYTF.

The CDR3 DNA follows: TGTGCCAGCAGTGCCGTGGGAGATACGCAGTATTTT. Protein product: CASSAVGDTQYF. The rearrangement uses TRBV6-4 and TRBJ2-3; D call uncertain. Per the germline V gene, CDR1 is MRHNA and CDR2 is SNTAGT. The CDR3 covers 12 residues. V shed 4 bases and J shed 5 bases, with 7 bases lying between them.

This chain uses TRBV7-2 with TRBJ2-1; D is unclear. Germline V gene data show CDR1 as SGHTA and CDR2 as FQGNSA. The CDR3 consists of 12 residues. Trimming left V 5 bases short and J 7 bases short, with 9 bases between. CDR3 sequence reads: CASSPFVNEQFF. In DNA form, the CDR3 reads TGTGCCAGCAGCCCCTTTGTTAATGAGCAGTTCTTC.

In its sample, this clone was seen a few times. The V and J genes are TRBV19 and TRBJ2-7, with 8 bases that match TRBD2. Germline V lookup: CDR1 LNHDA, CDR2 SQIVND (reference sequence). Trimming at V came to 3 bases and at J to 2 bases, leaving 3 bases not matched to a gene. The length of the CDR3 is 14 residues. The CDR3 protein is CASSMLAGPYEQYF. The CDR3 DNA is TGTGCCAGTAGTATGTTAGCGGGACCCTACGAGCAGTACTTC.

This clone showed up just a few times. CDR3 DNA sequence: TGTGCCAGCAGTTTCACCGGGAGGGCCAGGGAGACCCAGTACTTC. Translated: CASSFTGRARETQYF. The chain joins TRBV28 to TRBJ2-5; TRBD2 aligns across 8 bases. CDR1 and CDR2 from the germline V gene are MDHEN and SYDVKM. This CDR3 has 15 residues. V trimming: 3 bases; J trimming: 5 bases; junction bases outside the gene matches: 8.

The chain employs TRBV28 and TRBJ2-1; 8 bases line up with TRBD2. J gave up 5 bases and V 5 bases, and 8 bases lay outside the gene matches. Germline V gene data show CDR1 as MDHEN and CDR2 as SYDVKM. There are 15 residues in the CDR3. The CDR3 DNA is TGTGCCAGCAGTAGGCCGGGAGGGGGTAACAATGAGCAGTTCTTC. Translated, it gives CASSRPGGGNNEQFF.

The chain combines TRBV5-6 with TRBJ2-3; TRBD2 agrees at 11 bases. The CDR3 contains 17 residues. V trimming: 0 bases; J trimming: 2 bases; junction bases outside the gene matches: 5. Germline-derived CDR1 and CDR2 are SGHDT and YYEEEE. CDR3 region: CASSLALAGGNTDTQYF. For the CDR3, the DNA is TGTGCCAGCAGCTTGGCATTAGCGGGAGGGAACACAGATACGCAGTATTTT.

On this clone: Other nucleotide sequences in the sample specify the same CDR3. Here the CDR3 reads CASSSTQGTEAFF. CDR3 coding DNA: TGCGCCAGCAGCTCCACCCAGGGTACTGAAGCTTTCTTT. J is TRBJ1-1 and V is TRBV5-1; D is perhaps TRBD1 (5 bases). Germline values: CDR1 SGHRS, CDR2 YFSETQ. V dropped 3 bases and J dropped 5 bases, with 11 bases sitting between them. The CDR3 consists of 13 residues.

This sequence joins TRBV6-6 and TRBJ2-7, with D perhaps TRBD2 (6 bases). The V end lost 2 bases, the J end lost 0 bases, and 8 bases lay between the germline ends. CDR3 length: 14 residues. Germline CDR1 reads MNHNY; CDR2 reads SVGAGI (reference sequence). This CDR3 reads CASSYDGSSYEQYF. CDR3 nucleotide sequence: TGTGCCAGCAGTTACGACGGGAGCTCCTACGAGCAGTACTTC.

J is TRBJ1-5 and V is TRBV6-5, with D possibly TRBD1 on 6 matching bases. The V gene's germline CDR1 is MNHEY and CDR2 SVGAGI. This CDR3 comprises 13 residues. Deletions cut 6 bases from V and 5 bases from J, with 11 bases between. This chain's CDR3 is CASRRDMYQPQHF. As DNA, the CDR3 is TGTGCCAGCAGAAGGGACATGTATCAGCCCCAGCATTTT.

The V and J genes are TRBV10-3 and TRBJ2-3; D may be TRBD2 (5 bases). Germline V CDR1 and CDR2: ENHRY, SYGVKD. The V gene lost 3 bases and the J gene lost 1 base, with 11 bases spanning the gap. The CDR3 covers 15 residues. CDR3 nucleotide sequence: TGTGCCATCAGTGAAAGGGAGTCTGGCACAGATACGCAGTATTTT. Its protein is CAISERESGTDTQYF.

To note about this clone: Other DNA sequences from this sample encode an identical CDR3 as well. V gene TRBV18 combines with J gene TRBJ2-7; D ambiguous. Trimming took 6 bases from V and 2 from J, leaving 17 bases between them. CDR1 and CDR2 (germline): KGHSH, LQKENI. The CDR3 runs to 15 residues. The CDR3 region is CASSRSLTETYEQYF. Here the CDR3 DNA reads TGTGCCAGCTCCCGCTCTCTTACTGAGACCTACGAGCAGTACTTC.